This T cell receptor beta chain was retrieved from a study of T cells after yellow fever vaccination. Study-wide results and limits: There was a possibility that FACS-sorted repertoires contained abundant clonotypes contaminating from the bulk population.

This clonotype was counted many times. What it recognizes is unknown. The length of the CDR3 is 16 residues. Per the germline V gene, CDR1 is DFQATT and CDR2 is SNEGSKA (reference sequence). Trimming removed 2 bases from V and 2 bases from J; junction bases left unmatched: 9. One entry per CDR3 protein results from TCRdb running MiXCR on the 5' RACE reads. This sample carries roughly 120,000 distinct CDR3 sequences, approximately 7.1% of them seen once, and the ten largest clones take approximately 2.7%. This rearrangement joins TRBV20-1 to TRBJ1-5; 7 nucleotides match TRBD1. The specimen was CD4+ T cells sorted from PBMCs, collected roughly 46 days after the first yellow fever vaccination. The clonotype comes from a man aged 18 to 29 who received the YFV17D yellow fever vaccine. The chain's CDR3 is CSARPLDRARNQPQHF. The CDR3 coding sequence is TGCAGTGCTAGACCCTTAGACAGGGCCCGCAATCAGCCCCAGCATTTT.